The 8 T cell receptor beta chains given below trace back to one sample, sequenced in a study of T cell responses to AZD1222 COVID-19 vaccine. Only in-frame clones appear in the TCRdb table, and some are missing; sequencing was by immunoSEQ multiplex PCR. The sample has 150,000 to 200,000 clones, approximately 86% seen once. The sample consisted of peripheral blood, taken 28 days after the second AZD1222 dose. The origin of the receptors is an adult who received the AZD1222 COVID-19 vaccine.

CDR3: CASTRFQALSGNTIYF. The CDR3 DNA sequence: TGTGCCAGCACTCGGTTTCAGGCTCTCTCTGGAAACACCATATATTTT. The rearrangement links TRBV9 to TRBJ1-3, with D hard to call. The germline CDR1 and CDR2 sequences are SGDLS and YYNGEE. Deletions cut 6 bases from V and 0 bases from J, with 16 bases between. This CDR3 is built from 16 residues.

The rearrangement uses TRBV5-1 and TRBJ2-3; D is ambiguous. The V gene lost 4 bases and the J gene lost 4 bases, with 10 bases spanning the gap. CDR1 and CDR2 (germline): SGHRS, YFSETQ. The CDR3 spans 13 residues. CDR3 sequence: CASSPLGADTQYF. CDR3 DNA: TGCGCCAGCAGCCCTTTAGGCGCAGATACGCAGTATTTT.

CDR3: CASSRGTGGDQPQHF. Written as DNA, the CDR3 is TGTGCCAGCAGTCGCGGGACAGGGGGCGACCAGCCCCAGCATTTT. J is TRBJ1-5 and V is TRBV28; TRBD1 agrees at 12 bases. Germline V gene data show CDR1 as MDHEN and CDR2 as SYDVKM. The CDR3 loop spans 15 amino acids. Trimming removed 5 bases from V and 7 bases from J; junction bases left unmatched: 6. The full variable domain, its missing parts supplied by reference TRBV28 and TRBJ1-5, is DVKVTQSSRYLVKRTGEKVFLECVQDMDHENMFWYRQDPGLGLRLIYFSYDVKMKEKGDIPEGYSVSREKKERFSLILESASTNQTSMYLCASSRGTGGDQPQHFGDGTRLSIL.

The V and J genes are TRBV12-3 or TRBV12-4 and TRBJ2-7, with D hard to call. V gave up 8 bases and J gave up 0 bases, with 8 bases separating them. The CDR3 is made up of 12 amino acids. CDR3: CASRPHSYEQYF. CDR3 in DNA: TGTGCCAGCCGTCCGCACTCCTACGAGCAGTACTTC.

CDR3 coding DNA: TGCGCCAGCAGCGATCGTGTATGGAGGGAGGACACTGAAGCTTTCTTT. Protein product: CASSDRVWREDTEAFF. This chain connects TRBV5-1 to TRBJ1-1; the D is unclear. V lost 4 bases, J lost 3 bases, and 19 bases lay in between. The CDR3 has 16 amino acids. Germline assignment: CDR1 SGHRS and CDR2 YFSETQ.

This chain uses TRBV6-1 with TRBJ2-7, with a tentative D call TRBD1 (5 bases). Germline V lookup: CDR1 MNHNS, CDR2 SASEGT. The CDR3 loop spans 16 amino acids. With 0 bases removed from V and 0 bases from J, the gap between germline ends came to 12 bases. CDR3 sequence: CASSEAGRQHSYEQYF. In DNA, the CDR3 is TGTGCCAGCAGTGAAGCAGGAAGACAGCACTCCTACGAGCAGTACTTC.

The V and J genes are TRBV10-3 and TRBJ1-2; D unclear. Germline CDR1 reads ENHRY; CDR2 reads SYGVKD. Trimming removed 2 bases at V and 6 bases at J, with 13 bases between. This CDR3 comprises 14 residues. CDR3: CAISERLMGNGYTF. The CDR3 DNA reads TGTGCCATCAGTGAGCGTCTTATGGGGAATGGCTACACCTTC.

The table lists this clone with a few counts. The V and J genes are TRBV28 and TRBJ1-4; maybe TRBD1 (5 bases). The CDR3 has 14 amino acids. Per the germline V gene, CDR1 is MDHEN and CDR2 is SYDVKM. The V gene lost 8 bases and the J gene lost 7 bases, with 17 bases spanning the gap. The CDR3 DNA reads as TGTGCCAGCGCGTCGGGGCGAGAGGGTGAAAAACTGTTTTTT. Protein sequence: CASASGREGEKLFF.